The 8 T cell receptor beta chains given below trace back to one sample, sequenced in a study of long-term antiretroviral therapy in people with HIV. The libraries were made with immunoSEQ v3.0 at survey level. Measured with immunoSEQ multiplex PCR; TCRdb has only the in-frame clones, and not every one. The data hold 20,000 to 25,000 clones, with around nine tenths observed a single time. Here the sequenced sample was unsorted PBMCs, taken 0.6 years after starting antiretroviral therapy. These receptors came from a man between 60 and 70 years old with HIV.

DNA for the CDR3: TGTGCCAGCAGTTCAAACCGGGACGGATACAATGAGCAGTTCTTC. This encodes CASSSNRDGYNEQFF. This chain connects TRBV27 to TRBJ2-1; either TRBD1 or TRBD2 may supply D (5 bases each). V was clipped by 4 bases and J by 4 bases, with 14 bases between them. The CDR3 runs 15 residues. Germline loops: CDR1 MNHEY, CDR2 SMNVEV (reference sequence).

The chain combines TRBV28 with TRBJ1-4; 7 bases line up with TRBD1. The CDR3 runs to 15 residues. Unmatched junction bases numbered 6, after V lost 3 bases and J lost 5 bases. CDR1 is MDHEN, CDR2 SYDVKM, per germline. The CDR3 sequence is CASSLGTARNEKLFF. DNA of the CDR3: TGTGCCAGCAGTTTGGGGACAGCGAGGAATGAAAAACTGTTTTTT.

The CDR3 sequence is CASSSRGDPRGIEQYF. As DNA, the CDR3 is TGTGCCAGCAGCTCTAGAGGGGACCCCCGGGGGATCGAGCAGTACTTC. The genes are TRBV13 and TRBJ2-7, with D possibly being TRBD2 (6 bases). Between the trimmed V and J ends, which lost 4 bases and 6 bases, there was a span of 22 bases. CDR1 and CDR2 from the germline V gene are PRHDT and FYEKMQ (reference sequence). The CDR3 length is 16 residues. The variable domain in full, completed from reference TRBV13 and TRBJ2-7, reads AAGVIQSPRHLIKEKRETATLKCYPIPRHDTVYWYQQGPGQDPQFLISFYEKMQSDKGSIPDRFSAQQFSDYHSELNMSSLELGDSALYFCASSSRGDPRGIEQYFGPGTRLTVT.

The CDR3 sequence: CASSPETGSWQPQHF. The DNA for the CDR3 is TGTGCCAGCTCACCAGAGACAGGGAGCTGGCAGCCCCAGCATTTT. The J gene is TRBJ1-5, the V gene TRBV18; TRBD1 aligns across 7 bases. Germline V gene sequence: CDR1 KGHSH, CDR2 LQKENI. The trim removed 2 bases at V and 7 bases at J, leaving 8 bases unmatched. This CDR3 is built from 15 residues. The variable domain in full, completed from reference TRBV18 and TRBJ1-5, reads NAGVMQNPRHLVRRRGQEARLRCSPMKGHSHVYWYRQLPEEGLKFMVYLQKENIIDESGMPKERFSAEFPKEGPSILRIQQVVRGDSAAYFCASSPETGSWQPQHFGDGTRLSIL.

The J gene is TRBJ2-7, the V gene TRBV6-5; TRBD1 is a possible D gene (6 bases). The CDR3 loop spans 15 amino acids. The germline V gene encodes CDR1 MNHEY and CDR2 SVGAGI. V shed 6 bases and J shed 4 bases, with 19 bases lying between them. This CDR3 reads CASSHTLGGFYEQYF. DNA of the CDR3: TGTGCCAGCAGCCATACCTTAGGGGGTTTTTACGAGCAGTACTTC.

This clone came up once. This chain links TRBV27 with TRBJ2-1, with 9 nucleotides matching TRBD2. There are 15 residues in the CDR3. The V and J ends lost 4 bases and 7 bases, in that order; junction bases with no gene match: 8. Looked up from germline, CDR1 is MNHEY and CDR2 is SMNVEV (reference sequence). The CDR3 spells CASSSLAGPSNEQFF. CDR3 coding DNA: TGTGCCAGCAGTTCCCTAGCGGGACCTTCGAATGAGCAGTTCTTC.

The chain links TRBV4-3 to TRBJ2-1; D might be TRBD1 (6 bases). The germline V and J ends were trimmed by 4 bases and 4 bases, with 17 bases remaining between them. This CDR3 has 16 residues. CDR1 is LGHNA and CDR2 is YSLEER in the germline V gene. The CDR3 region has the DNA TGCGCCAGCAGCCTGTTGGTGGGGGCCGCTTACAATGAGCAGTTCTTC. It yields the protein CASSLLVGAAYNEQFF.

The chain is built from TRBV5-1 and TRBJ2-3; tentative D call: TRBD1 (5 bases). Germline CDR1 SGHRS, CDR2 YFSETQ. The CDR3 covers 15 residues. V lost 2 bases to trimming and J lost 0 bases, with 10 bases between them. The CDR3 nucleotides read TGCGCCAGCAGCTTACAGGACACTAGCACAGATACGCAGTATTTT. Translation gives CASSLQDTSTDTQYF. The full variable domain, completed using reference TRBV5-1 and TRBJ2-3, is KAGVTQTPRYLIKTRGQQVTLSCSPISGHRSVSWYQQTPGQGLQFLFEYFSETQRNKGNFPGRFSGRQFSNSRSEMNVSTLELGDSALYLCASSLQDTSTDTQYFGPGTRLTVL.